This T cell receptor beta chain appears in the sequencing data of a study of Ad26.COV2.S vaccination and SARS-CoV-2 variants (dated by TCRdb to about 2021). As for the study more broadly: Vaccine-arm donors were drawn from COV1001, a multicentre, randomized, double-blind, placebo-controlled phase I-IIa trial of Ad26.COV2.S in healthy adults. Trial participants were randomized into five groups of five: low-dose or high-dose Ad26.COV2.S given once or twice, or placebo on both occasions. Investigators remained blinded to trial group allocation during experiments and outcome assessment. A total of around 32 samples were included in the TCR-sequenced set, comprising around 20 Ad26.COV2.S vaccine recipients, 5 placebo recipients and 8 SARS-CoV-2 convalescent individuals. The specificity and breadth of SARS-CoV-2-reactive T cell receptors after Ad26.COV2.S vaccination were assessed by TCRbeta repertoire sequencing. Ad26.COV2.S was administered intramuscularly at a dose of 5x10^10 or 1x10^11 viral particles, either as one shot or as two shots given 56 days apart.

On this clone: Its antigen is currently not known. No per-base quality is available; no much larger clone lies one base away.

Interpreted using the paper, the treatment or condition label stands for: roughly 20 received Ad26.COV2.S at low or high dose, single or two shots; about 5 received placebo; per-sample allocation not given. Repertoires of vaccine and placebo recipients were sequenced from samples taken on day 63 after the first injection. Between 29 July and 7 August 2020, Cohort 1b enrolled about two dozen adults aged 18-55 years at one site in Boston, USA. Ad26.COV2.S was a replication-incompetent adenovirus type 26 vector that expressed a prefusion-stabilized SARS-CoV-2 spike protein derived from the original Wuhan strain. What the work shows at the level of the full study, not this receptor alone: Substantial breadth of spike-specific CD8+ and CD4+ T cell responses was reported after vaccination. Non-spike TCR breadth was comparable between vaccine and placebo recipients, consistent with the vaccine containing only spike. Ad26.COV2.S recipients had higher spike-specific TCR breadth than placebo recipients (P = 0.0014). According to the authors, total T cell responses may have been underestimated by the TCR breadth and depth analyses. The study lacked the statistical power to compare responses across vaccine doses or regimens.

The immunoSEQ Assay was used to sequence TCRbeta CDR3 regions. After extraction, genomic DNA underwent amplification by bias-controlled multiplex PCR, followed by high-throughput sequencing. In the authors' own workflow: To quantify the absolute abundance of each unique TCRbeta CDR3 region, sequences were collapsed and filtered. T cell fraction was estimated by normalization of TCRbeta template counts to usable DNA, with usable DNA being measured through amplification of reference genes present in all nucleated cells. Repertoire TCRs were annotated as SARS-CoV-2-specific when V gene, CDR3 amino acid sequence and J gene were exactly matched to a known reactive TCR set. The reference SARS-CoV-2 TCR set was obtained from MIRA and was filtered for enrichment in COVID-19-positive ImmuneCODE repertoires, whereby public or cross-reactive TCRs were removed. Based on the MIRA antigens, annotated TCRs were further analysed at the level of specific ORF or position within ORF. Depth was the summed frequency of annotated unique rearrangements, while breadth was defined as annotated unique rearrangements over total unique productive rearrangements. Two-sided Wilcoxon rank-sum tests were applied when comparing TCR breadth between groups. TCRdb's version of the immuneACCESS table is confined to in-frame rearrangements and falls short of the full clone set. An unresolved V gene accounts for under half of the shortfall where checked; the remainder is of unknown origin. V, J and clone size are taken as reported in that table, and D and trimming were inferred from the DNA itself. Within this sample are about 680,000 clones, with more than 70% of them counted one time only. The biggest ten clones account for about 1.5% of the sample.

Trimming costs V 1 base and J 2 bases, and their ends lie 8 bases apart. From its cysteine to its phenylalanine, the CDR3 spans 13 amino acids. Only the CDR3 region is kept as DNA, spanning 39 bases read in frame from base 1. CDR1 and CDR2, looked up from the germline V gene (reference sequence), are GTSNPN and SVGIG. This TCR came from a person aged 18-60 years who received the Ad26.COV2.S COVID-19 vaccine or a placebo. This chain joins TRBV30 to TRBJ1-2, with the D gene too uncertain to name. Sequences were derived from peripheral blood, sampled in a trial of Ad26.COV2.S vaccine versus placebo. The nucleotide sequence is TGTGCCTGGAGTGATAGTAAGAACTATGGCTACACCTTC. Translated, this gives CAWSDSKNYGYTF.